This is a list of T cell receptor beta chains from one sample in a study of T cell responses to AZD1222 COVID-19 vaccine. Clones were sequenced by immunoSEQ multiplex PCR, and TCRdb holds only the in-frame ones, with some missing. The sample gives fewer than 130,000 clones, roughly 92% of which show up once; 2.5% is in the top ten. The starting material was peripheral blood, obtained 28 days after the second AZD1222 dose. These receptor sequences come from an adult who received the AZD1222 COVID-19 vaccine. Each CDR3 is given with its conserved first and last residue. D genes are given only for firm matches.

D	J	V	DNA	CDR3
NA	TRBJ1-1	TRBV15	TGTGCCACCAGCAGAGGGGGAGACACTGAAGCTTTCTTT	CATSRGGDTEAFF
NA	TRBJ2-7	TRBV3-1/TRBV3-2	TGTGCCAGCAGCGCACAGGGAAGTGGCGCCTACGAGCAGTACTTC	CASSAQGSGAYEQYF
NA	TRBJ1-1	TRBV7-9	TGTGCCAGCAGCTTCAGCGGGTCGGGGGGCACTGAAGCTTTCTTT	CASSFSGSGGTEAFF
TRBD2	TRBJ2-1	TRBV4-2	TGTGCCAGCAGCCTTACTAGCGGGGACCCAAATGAGCAGTTCTTC	CASSLTSGDPNEQFF
TRBD2	TRBJ2-3	TRBV18	TGTGCCAGCTCCGGTCTAGCGGCTCCTAGCACAGATACGCAGTATTTT	CASSGLAAPSTDTQYF
TRBD2	TRBJ2-1	TRBV11-3	TGTGCCAGCAGCTTAGGGACTAGTAGGGGCAATGAGCAGTTCTTC	CASSLGTSRGNEQFF
NA	TRBJ2-3	TRBV7-2	TGTGCCAGCAGCTTAGCTCCGAGCACAGATACGCAGTATTTT	CASSLAPSTDTQYF
TRBD1	TRBJ1-1	TRBV7-2	TGTGCCAGCAGCTTATCGACAGGGGGCACTGAAGCTTTCTTT	CASSLSTGGTEAFF
NA	TRBJ2-3	TRBV4-2	TGTGCCAGCAGCCAAGATCTGGGGGCTAGCACAGATACGCAGTATTTT	CASSQDLGASTDTQYF
NA	TRBJ1-1	TRBV7-3	TGTGCCAGCAGCCTCCAGGCGAACACTGAAGCTTTCTTT	CASSLQANTEAFF
TRBD1	TRBJ2-6	TRBV7-3	TGTGCCAGCAGCTTAGGACAGGGGACGACCCGACTCTCTGGGGCCAACGTCCTGACTTTC	CASSLGQGTTRLSGANVLTF